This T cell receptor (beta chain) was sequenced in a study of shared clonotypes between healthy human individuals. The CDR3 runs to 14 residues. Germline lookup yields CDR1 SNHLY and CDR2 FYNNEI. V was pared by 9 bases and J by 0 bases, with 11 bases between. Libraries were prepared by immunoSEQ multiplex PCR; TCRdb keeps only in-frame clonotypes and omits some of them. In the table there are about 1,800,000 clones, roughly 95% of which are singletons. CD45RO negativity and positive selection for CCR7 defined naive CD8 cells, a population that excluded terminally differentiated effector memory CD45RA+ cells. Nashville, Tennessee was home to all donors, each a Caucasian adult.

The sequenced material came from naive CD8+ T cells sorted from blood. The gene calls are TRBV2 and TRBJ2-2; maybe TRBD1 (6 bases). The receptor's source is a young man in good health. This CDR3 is CASFGQTNTGELFF. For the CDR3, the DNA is TGTGCCAGTTTTGGACAGACGAACACCGGGGAGCTGTTTTTT.